Listed below are T cell receptor beta chains from one sample, sequenced in a study of neoadjuvant nivolumab and ipilimumab in lung cancer. The method was immunoSEQ multiplex PCR; TCRdb's version includes in-frame clones alone and lacks a portion of them. The sample consists of under 4,500 clones, about 71% of them appearing once. The specimen was peripheral blood, collected after neoadjuvant nivolumab, alone or with ipilimumab, at or shortly before surgery. The receptors stem from an adult with non-small cell lung cancer. The CDR3 runs from the conserved cysteine through the conserved F or W. Fields, in order: clone size, V gene, D gene, J gene, CDR3 protein, CDR3 DNA. A D gene is named only where the DNA matches it firmly. Expanded clones are given a class, and other clones once, few, many or no size at all.

clone_size: -; v_call: TRBV4-2; d_call: -; j_call: TRBJ2-2; cdr3_aa: CASSQDLLTGELFF; cdr3_nt: TGTGCCAGCAGCCAAGATCTACTAACCGGGGAGCTGTTTTTT
clone_size: -; v_call: TRBV29-1; d_call: TRBD1; j_call: TRBJ1-4; cdr3_aa: CSGTQGVGEKLFF; cdr3_nt: TGCAGCGGAACCCAGGGGGTGGGTGAAAAACTGTTTTTT
clone_size: -; v_call: TRBV19; d_call: TRBD1; j_call: TRBJ2-7; cdr3_aa: CASGDDRGGNNEQYF; cdr3_nt: TGTGCCAGTGGTGACGACAGGGGGGGCAACAACGAGCAGTACTTC
clone_size: -; v_call: TRBV30; d_call: TRBD1; j_call: TRBJ2-1; cdr3_aa: CAWSDRAGGSYNEQFF; cdr3_nt: TGTGCCTGGAGTGATAGGGCAGGGGGTTCCTACAATGAGCAGTTCTTC
clone_size: -; v_call: TRBV19; d_call: TRBD2; j_call: TRBJ2-7; cdr3_aa: CASSIAGGYEQYF; cdr3_nt: TGTGCCAGTAGTATAGCGGGAGGATACGAGCAGTACTTC
clone_size: few; v_call: TRBV27; d_call: -; j_call: TRBJ2-7; cdr3_aa: CASFPRDGPYEQYF; cdr3_nt: TGTGCCAGCTTCCCTAGGGACGGCCCATACGAGCAGTACTTC
clone_size: -; v_call: TRBV9; d_call: TRBD2; j_call: TRBJ2-3; cdr3_aa: CASSVSSGKDAQYF; cdr3_nt: TGTGCCAGCAGCGTCTCTAGCGGGAAAGATGCGCAGTATTTT
clone_size: -; v_call: TRBV15; d_call: -; j_call: TRBJ1-2; cdr3_aa: CATSRDSYGYTF; cdr3_nt: TGTGCCACCAGCAGGGACAGCTATGGCTACACCTTC
clone_size: -; v_call: TRBV5-4; d_call: -; j_call: TRBJ1-2; cdr3_aa: CASSPEGGGYGYTF; cdr3_nt: TGTGCCAGCAGCCCGGAAGGGGGAGGATATGGCTACACCTTC
clone_size: few; v_call: TRBV19; d_call: -; j_call: TRBJ1-2; cdr3_aa: CASLWGDYGYTF; cdr3_nt: TGTGCCAGCCTATGGGGAGACTATGGCTACACCTTC
clone_size: -; v_call: TRBV7-8; d_call: -; j_call: TRBJ1-5; cdr3_aa: CASSLANENSNQPQHF; cdr3_nt: TGTGCCAGCAGCTTAGCGAACGAGAATAGCAATCAGCCCCAGCATTTT
clone_size: -; v_call: TRBV7-4; d_call: -; j_call: TRBJ1-2; cdr3_aa: CASSCGKTYGYTF; cdr3_nt: TGTGCCAGCAGCTGCGGAAAGACCTATGGCTACACCTTC
clone_size: -; v_call: TRBV6-4; d_call: -; j_call: TRBJ2-1; cdr3_aa: CASSEGTREQFF; cdr3_nt: TGTGCCAGCAGTGAGGGGACTCGCGAGCAGTTCTTC
clone_size: few; v_call: TRBV7-3; d_call: TRBD1; j_call: TRBJ2-7; cdr3_aa: CASSSGQGGEQYF; cdr3_nt: TGTGCCAGCAGTTCCGGACAGGGGGGCGAGCAGTACTTC
clone_size: -; v_call: TRBV28; d_call: -; j_call: TRBJ2-7; cdr3_aa: CASSLTHTTRWEQYF; cdr3_nt: TGTGCCAGCAGTTTGACTCACACCACCCGTTGGGAGCAGTACTTC
clone_size: once; v_call: TRBV6-5; d_call: -; j_call: TRBJ1-1; cdr3_aa: CASSYTGHLEAFF; cdr3_nt: TGTGCCAGCAGTTACACTGGACACCTTGAAGCTTTCTTT
clone_size: -; v_call: TRBV19; d_call: -; j_call: TRBJ2-3; cdr3_aa: CASRVGASNTDTQYF; cdr3_nt: TGTGCCAGTCGGGTGGGGGCGTCTAACACAGATACGCAGTATTTT
clone_size: -; v_call: TRBV15; d_call: TRBD1; j_call: TRBJ1-2; cdr3_aa: CATSRDGQGYYGYTF; cdr3_nt: TGTGCCACCAGCAGAGACGGACAGGGATACTATGGCTACACCTTC
clone_size: few; v_call: TRBV7-7; d_call: TRBD2; j_call: TRBJ2-1; cdr3_aa: CASSAGTSGYNEQFF; cdr3_nt: TGTGCCAGCAGCGCCGGGACTAGCGGATACAATGAGCAGTTCTTC
clone_size: once; v_call: TRBV13; d_call: -; j_call: TRBJ2-3; cdr3_aa: CASSVRNTDTQYF; cdr3_nt: TGTGCCAGCAGTGTGAGGAACACAGATACGCAGTATTTT
clone_size: -; v_call: TRBV19; d_call: TRBD2; j_call: TRBJ2-1; cdr3_aa: CASSMRLAGVDEQFF; cdr3_nt: TGTGCCAGTAGTATGAGACTAGCGGGAGTCGATGAGCAGTTCTTC
clone_size: -; v_call: TRBV19; d_call: -; j_call: TRBJ1-2; cdr3_aa: CASRLQGREGGYTF; cdr3_nt: TGTGCCAGTAGACTCCAGGGTCGGGAAGGTGGCTACACCTTC
clone_size: -; v_call: TRBV18; d_call: -; j_call: TRBJ2-1; cdr3_aa: CASSPVAQGEQFF; cdr3_nt: TGTGCCAGCTCACCCGTAGCCCAGGGGGAGCAGTTCTTC
clone_size: once; v_call: TRBV2; d_call: -; j_call: TRBJ2-4; cdr3_aa: CASSEEVTDWSKNIQYF; cdr3_nt: TGTGCCAGCAGTGAAGAGGTCACGGATTGGTCCAAAAACATTCAGTACTTC
clone_size: few; v_call: TRBV6-4; d_call: -; j_call: TRBJ1-2; cdr3_aa: CASSDSYGYTF; cdr3_nt: TGTGCCAGCAGTGACAGCTATGGCTACACCTTC
clone_size: -; v_call: TRBV28; d_call: TRBD1; j_call: TRBJ1-1; cdr3_aa: CASSSYPGQGVNTEAFF; cdr3_nt: TGTGCCAGCAGTTCCTACCCGGGACAGGGGGTGAACACTGAAGCTTTCTTT
clone_size: -; v_call: TRBV27; d_call: TRBD1; j_call: TRBJ2-5; cdr3_aa: CASSSSGQGAGETQYF; cdr3_nt: TGTGCCAGCAGTTCGTCGGGACAGGGGGCCGGGGAGACCCAGTACTTC
clone_size: -; v_call: TRBV9; d_call: TRBD1; j_call: TRBJ2-1; cdr3_aa: CASSLATGTGDNEQFF; cdr3_nt: TGTGCCAGCAGCCTCGCGACCGGGACAGGCGACAATGAGCAGTTCTTC
clone_size: once; v_call: TRBV28; d_call: -; j_call: TRBJ1-1; cdr3_aa: CASSLQGLEAFF; cdr3_nt: TGTGCCAGCAGTTTACAGGGCCTTGAAGCTTTCTTT
clone_size: -; v_call: TRBV29-1; d_call: TRBD1; j_call: TRBJ2-3; cdr3_aa: CSVIGTGGRTDTQYF; cdr3_nt: TGCAGCGTTATCGGGACAGGGGGTCGGACAGATACGCAGTATTTT
clone_size: -; v_call: TRBV19; d_call: TRBD2; j_call: TRBJ2-1; cdr3_aa: CASTSGRRYNEQFF; cdr3_nt: TGTGCCAGCACTAGCGGGAGACGGTACAATGAGCAGTTCTTC
clone_size: -; v_call: TRBV25-1; d_call: TRBD2; j_call: TRBJ2-1; cdr3_aa: CASSVSGRSYNEQFF; cdr3_nt: TGTGCCAGCAGTGTTAGCGGGAGGAGCTACAATGAGCAGTTCTTC
clone_size: -; v_call: TRBV5-1; d_call: -; j_call: TRBJ1-3; cdr3_aa: CASSEGLFDGNTIYF; cdr3_nt: TGCGCCAGCAGCGAAGGGCTCTTTGATGGAAACACCATATATTTT
clone_size: -; v_call: TRBV28; d_call: -; j_call: TRBJ1-4; cdr3_aa: CASSLGIGLNEKLFF; cdr3_nt: TGTGCCAGCAGTTTAGGTATCGGGCTTAATGAAAAACTGTTTTTT
clone_size: -; v_call: TRBV30; d_call: -; j_call: TRBJ2-2; cdr3_aa: CAFSRDSLVRELFF; cdr3_nt: TGTGCCTTTTCCAGGGACTCCCTTGTTCGGGAGCTGTTTTTT
clone_size: -; v_call: TRBV18; d_call: -; j_call: TRBJ2-3; cdr3_aa: CASVRGRGTDTQYF; cdr3_nt: TGTGCCAGTGTGAGGGGGAGAGGCACAGATACGCAGTATTTT
clone_size: few; v_call: TRBV23-1; d_call: -; j_call: TRBJ2-7; cdr3_aa: CASSKAGGNYEQYF; cdr3_nt: TGCGCCAGCAGCAAGGCAGGGGGGAACTACGAGCAGTACTTC
clone_size: few; v_call: TRBV6-5; d_call: -; j_call: TRBJ1-2; cdr3_aa: CASSYSGIHGYTF; cdr3_nt: TGTGCCAGCAGTTACTCCGGGATCCATGGCTACACCTTC
clone_size: once; v_call: TRBV6-4; d_call: TRBD1; j_call: TRBJ1-5; cdr3_aa: CASREPRDRGSNQPQHF; cdr3_nt: TGTGCCAGCAGAGAACCCAGGGACAGGGGTTCCAATCAGCCCCAGCATTTT
clone_size: -; v_call: TRBV7-9; d_call: TRBD1; j_call: TRBJ1-1; cdr3_aa: CASSLEQGHHTEAFF; cdr3_nt: TGTGCCAGCAGCTTAGAACAGGGGCACCACACTGAAGCTTTCTTT
clone_size: -; v_call: TRBV15; d_call: TRBD1; j_call: TRBJ1-2; cdr3_aa: CATSRDSRDRGDGYTF; cdr3_nt: TGTGCCACCAGCAGAGACTCCCGGGACAGGGGAGATGGCTACACCTTC
clone_size: -; v_call: TRBV9; d_call: -; j_call: TRBJ2-6; cdr3_aa: CASRASHSGANVLTF; cdr3_nt: TGTGCCAGCAGGGCGAGCCACTCTGGGGCCAACGTCCTGACTTTC